The T cell receptor beta chain described here comes from a study of T cells in Graves' hyperthyroidism and ophthalmopathy. Exclusion criteria comprised uncontrolled infection, other autoimmune disease, pregnancy or lactation. Researchers took RNA transcripts and amplified the TCR beta CDR3 regions from them. The HTBI primer set served for first-round RT-PCR of the TCR CDR3. TCRdb passed the multiplex PCR reads through MiXCR, listing each CDR3 protein once. The data contain hundreds of thousands of distinct CDR3 sequences, over 12% of them singletons. This clonotype came up many times. Antigen unknown. CDR3 length equals 14 residues. Per germline, CDR1 SGHAT and CDR2 FQNNGV. V lost 4 bases to trimming and J lost 2 bases, with 9 bases between them. Whole-study results and caveats: Most thyroid clonotypes that were expanded above 0.001 also turned up in blood. Model-based prediction identified ophthalmopathy a median around seven months prior to its onset.

The V call is TRBV11-2, the J call TRBJ1-5; D unresolved. The TCR sequence derives from a man aged 18 to 29 with Graves' ophthalmopathy. The specimen sequenced was blood. DNA for the CDR3: TGTGCCAGCAGCTCAACCGGGGGCAATCAGCCCCAGCATTTT. Translated, it gives CASSSTGGNQPQHF. Full variable domain (missing parts from reference TRBV11-2 and TRBJ1-5): EAGVAQSPRYKIIEKRQSVAFWCNPISGHATLYWYQQILGQGPKLLIQFQNNGVVDDSQLPKDRFSAERLKGVDSTLKIQPAKLEDSAVYLCASSSTGGNQPQHFGDGTRLSIL.